The 30 T cell receptor beta chains listed next were all sequenced from one sample in a study of T-cell memory formation after mild COVID-19. TCRdb ran MiXCR on the 5' RACE reads and lists one entry per CDR3 protein. The data show fewer than 250,000 distinct CDR3 sequences, 27% seen once. Input material: PBMCs or a T cell subset sorted from them (not recorded which). The receptors come from an adult woman who had mild COVID-19 (a few samples of this study predate the infection). Cell type and time point are not known.

The chain employs TRBV9 and TRBJ2-3, with 8 bases identical to TRBD2. The CDR3 is 15 residues long. CDR1 is SGDLS, CDR2 YYNGEE, per germline. The V gene end was trimmed by 0 bases and the J gene end by 5 bases; junction bases not matched to a gene: 5. CDR3 protein: CASSVAGLAKDTQYF. The CDR3 DNA reads as TGTGCCAGCAGCGTAGCAGGACTAGCAAAAGATACGCAGTATTTT.

The V gene is TRBV4-3, the J gene TRBJ2-1; possibly TRBD1 or TRBD2 for D (5 bases each). V lost 0 bases and J lost 1, with 10 bases in between. Germline V gene lookup returns CDR1 LGHNA and CDR2 YSLEER. This CDR3 is 16 amino acids long. CDR3 in amino acids: CASSQEGDASYNEQFF. CDR3 in DNA: TGCGCCAGCAGCCAAGAGGGGGACGCATCCTACAATGAGCAGTTCTTC.

This clonotype occurred a few times. The chain carries TRBV7-2 and TRBJ1-1; D remains unclear. Trimming left V 2 bases short and J 1 base short, with 11 bases between. There are 15 residues in the CDR3. CDR1 is SGHTA and CDR2 is FQGNSA in the germline V gene. CDR3 in amino acids: CASSLTYGRNTEAFF. The CDR3 DNA follows: TGTGCCAGCAGCTTAACGTATGGCAGGAACACTGAAGCTTTCTTT.

This chain connects TRBV24-1 to TRBJ2-5, with a possible D match to TRBD1 (5 bases). Trimming removed 3 bases at V and 10 bases at J, with 26 bases between. The V gene's germline CDR1 is KGHDR and CDR2 SFDVKD. There are 17 residues in the CDR3. CDR3 nucleotide sequence: TGTGCCACCAGTGATCCGACCGACAGCGTCGGATGGGTCGGCCAGTACTTC. Its translation: CATSDPTDSVGWVGQYF.

V usage is TRBV12-3 or TRBV12-4 and J usage is TRBJ2-5, with D perhaps assigned TRBD1 or TRBD2 (5 bases each). This CDR3 has 16 amino acids. Between the trimmed V and J ends, which lost 3 bases and 3 bases, there was a span of 17 bases. CDR3: CASSLRGRSQKETQYF. The CDR3 DNA follows: TGTGCCAGCAGTTTGAGGGGACGCTCACAAAAAGAGACCCAGTACTTC.

The V gene is TRBV7-3, the J gene TRBJ2-1, with 13 positions matching TRBD2. Unmatched junction bases numbered 2, after V lost 2 bases and J lost 7 bases. This CDR3 has 15 amino acids. Germline assignment: CDR1 SGHTA and CDR2 FQGTGA. CDR3: CASSLLGLAGNEQFF. The CDR3 DNA sequence: TGTGCCAGCAGCTTACTGGGACTAGCGGGAAATGAGCAGTTCTTC.

The chain combines TRBV20-1 with TRBJ1-6, with D perhaps matching TRBD1 (6 bases). V dropped 3 bases and J dropped 1 base, with 16 bases sitting between them. Germline V CDR1 and CDR2: DFQATT, SNEGSKA (reference sequence). This CDR3 spans 17 amino acids. The CDR3 DNA sequence: TGCAGTGCTAGTCGAGGTTACAGGGAATCCTATAATTCACCCCTCCACTTT. As protein: CSASRGYRESYNSPLHF.

V gene TRBV5-1 combines with J gene TRBJ2-5; 8 nucleotides align to TRBD2. The CDR3 is 15 amino acids. J gave up 5 bases and V 4 bases, and 10 bases lay outside the gene matches. Germline V lookup: CDR1 SGHRS, CDR2 YFSETQ. This CDR3 reads CASSPLAGGGETQYF. In DNA, the CDR3 is TGCGCCAGCAGCCCTTTGGCGGGAGGAGGGGAGACCCAGTACTTC.

This clonotype was picked up a small number of times. The rearrangement joins TRBV11-3 to TRBJ2-3; the D gene could be TRBD1 or TRBD2 (6 bases each). The CDR3 has 17 amino acids. Germline V gene lookup returns CDR1 SGHNT and CDR2 YENEEA. Trimming stripped 2 bases from V and 2 bases from J, with 17 bases between. The CDR3 DNA reads as TGTGCCAGCAGCTTATCGACAGGAGGAGGGACCACAGATACGCAGTATTTT. Translation: CASSLSTGGGTTDTQYF. The full variable domain, with the rest looked up from reference TRBV11-3 and TRBJ2-3, is EAGVVQSPRYKIIEKKQPVAFWCNPISGHNTLYWYLQNLGQGPELLIRYENEEAVDDSQLPKDRFSAERLKGVDSTLKIQPAELGDSAVYLCASSLSTGGGTTDTQYFGPGTRLTVL.

This chain links TRBV25-1 with TRBJ2-5; no firm D call. The CDR3 extends over 13 amino acids. Germline V gives CDR1 MGHDK, CDR2 SYGVNS. Trimming took 2 bases from V and 5 from J, leaving 9 bases between them. The DNA of the CDR3 is TGTGCCAGCAGTGAAGACTCGGTGGAGACCCAGTACTTC. Residues: CASSEDSVETQYF.

The V gene is TRBV7-2, the J gene TRBJ2-1; D is uncertain. Germline CDR1 and CDR2: SGHTA and FQGNSA. This CDR3 region has 11 residues. The V end was cut by 6 bases, the J end by 3 bases, with 3 bases between. Here the CDR3 DNA reads TGTGCCAGCAGGGGCTACAATGAGCAGTTCTTC. It specifies CASRGYNEQFF.

This clonotype has just one count. The V call is TRBV5-1, the J call TRBJ1-2; D is possibly TRBD1 (5 bases). CDR1 SGHRS and CDR2 YFSETQ come from the germline V gene. Deletions cut 1 base from V and 0 bases from J, with 10 bases between. The CDR3 length is 15 residues. The CDR3 DNA follows: TGCGCCAGCAGCTTGCGCAGGGAAACTAACTATGGCTACACCTTC. This translates into CASSLRRETNYGYTF.

This clonotype was counted only a few times. The V and J genes are TRBV7-9 and TRBJ2-3; 9 positions match TRBD1. The V and J ends lost 5 bases and 1 base, in that order; junction bases with no gene match: 4. This CDR3 has 15 residues. Looked up from germline, CDR1 is SEHNR and CDR2 is FQNEAQ (reference sequence). The CDR3 reads CASSVGQGGTDTQYF. The CDR3 DNA is TGTGCCAGCAGCGTGGGACAGGGAGGCACAGATACGCAGTATTTT.

This clonotype was observed a few times. This chain connects TRBV6-2 or TRBV6-3 to TRBJ1-1, with 7 bases that match TRBD1. The germline V gene has CDR1 MNHEY and CDR2 SVGEGT. The CDR3 has 14 amino acids. V lost 0 bases to trimming and J lost 4 bases; unmatched junction nucleotides: 2. Here the CDR3 DNA reads TGTGCCAGCAGTTACTCGACAGGGAGCACTGAAGCTTTCTTT. Translated: CASSYSTGSTEAFF.

Only a few counts were recorded for this clonotype. This rearrangement joins TRBV12-3 or TRBV12-4 to TRBJ1-2; D not resolved. The V end lost 6 bases, the J end lost 4 bases, and 12 bases lay between the germline ends. CDR3 length equals 13 residues. The CDR3 coding sequence is TGTGCCAGCAGCGAGGTTCTCGGCTATGGCTACACCTTC. Residues: CASSEVLGYGYTF.

This rearrangement joins TRBV7-2 to TRBJ2-1, with TRBD1 matching over 8 bases. The CDR3 has 15 residues. The trim removed 4 bases at V and 9 bases at J, leaving 11 bases unmatched. Per germline, CDR1 SGHTA and CDR2 FQGNSA. In DNA, the CDR3 is TGTGCCAGCAGCTCGGGACAGGTACTCTTTGGTGAGCAGTTCTTC. This translates into CASSSGQVLFGEQFF. Filled out from reference TRBV7-2 and TRBJ2-1, the complete variable domain reads GAGVSQSPSNKVTEKGKDVELRCDPISGHTALYWYRQSLGQGLEFLIYFQGNSAPDKSGLPSDRFSAERTGGSVSTLTIQRTQQEDSAVYLCASSSGQVLFGEQFFGPGTRLTVL.

This clonotype has just a few counts. The J gene is TRBJ1-1, the V gene TRBV10-3; 7 bases are a match to TRBD1. J was trimmed by 4 bases and V by 6 bases; bases with no gene match: 2. Germline CDR1 reads ENHRY; CDR2 reads SYGVKD. CDR3 length equals 12 residues. CDR3 residues: CAISQGGTEAFF. The CDR3 region has the DNA TGTGCCATCAGCCAGGGGGGCACTGAAGCTTTCTTT.

J is TRBJ2-5 and V is TRBV4-2; D not certain. CDR3 length: 16 amino acids. The germline CDR1 and CDR2 sequences are LGHNA and YNFKEQ. V lost 4 bases and J 1 base, leaving 16 bases between the germline ends. The CDR3 loop reads CASSPRANLGQETQYF. CDR3 nucleotides: TGTGCCAGCAGCCCCCGTGCTAATCTGGGCCAAGAGACCCAGTACTTC.

The rearrangement joins TRBV6-5 to TRBJ2-7; 7 positions agree with TRBD2. Trimming at V came to 0 bases and at J to 4 bases, leaving 3 bases not matched to a gene. Germline CDR1 and CDR2: MNHEY and SVGAGI. There are 14 residues in the CDR3. The CDR3 DNA reads as TGTGCCAGCAGTTACTCGAGCGGGGTGTACGAGCAGTACTTC. Protein product: CASSYSSGVYEQYF.

A few counts support this clonotype. The chain combines TRBV5-1 with TRBJ2-3; D perhaps matches TRBD2 (6 bases). The V end lost 2 bases, the J end lost 4 bases, and 17 bases lay between the germline ends. There are 16 residues in the CDR3. Germline CDR1 is SGHRS and CDR2 is YFSETQ. The CDR3 here is CASSFRDSSWADTQYF. For the CDR3, the DNA is TGCGCCAGCAGCTTCCGGGACTCTTCATGGGCAGATACGCAGTATTTT.

This clonotype was seen a handful of times. This chain joins TRBV15 and TRBJ2-7, with D perhaps TRBD2 (6 bases). V was cut by 5 bases and J by 2 bases, with 16 bases left in between. CDR3 length: 15 residues. Looked up from germline, CDR1 is LNHNV and CDR2 is YYDKDF (reference sequence). CDR3 in amino acids: CATSGTPLEAYEQYF. The CDR3, as DNA: TGTGCCACCAGCGGGACTCCACTAGAAGCCTACGAGCAGTACTTC.

The chain couples TRBV5-1 to TRBJ2-5; TRBD1 or TRBD2 may be the D gene (5 bases each). The CDR3 length is 15 residues. CDR1 SGHRS and CDR2 YFSETQ come from the germline V gene. Trimming took off 7 bases at V and 2 bases at J, with 18 bases between the two ends. The CDR3 loop is CASGYGTPPQETQYF. As DNA, the CDR3 is TGCGCCAGCGGCTATGGGACCCCACCTCAAGAGACCCAGTACTTC. The whole variable domain, remainder taken from reference TRBV5-1 and TRBJ2-5, is KAGVTQTPRYLIKTRGQQVTLSCSPISGHRSVSWYQQTPGQGLQFLFEYFSETQRNKGNFPGRFSGRQFSNSRSEMNVSTLELGDSALYLCASGYGTPPQETQYFGPGTRLLVL.

This clonotype has a handful of counts. This chain uses TRBV7-9 with TRBJ1-1; the D gene is possibly TRBD1 (5 bases). Trimming removed 4 bases from V and 6 bases from J, with 12 bases in between. CDR3 length: 13 residues. Looked up from germline, CDR1 is SEHNR and CDR2 is FQNEAQ (reference sequence). CDR3 amino acids: CASSSRGGAEAFF. Here the CDR3 DNA reads TGTGCCAGCAGCTCCCGGGGAGGGGCTGAAGCTTTCTTT.

The CDR3 nucleotides are TGCAGTGCTAGACCTTTAGGGGGAGGAGAGACCCAGTACTTC. It is translated as CSARPLGGGETQYF. The rearrangement links TRBV20-1 to TRBJ2-5; D assignment may be TRBD1 or TRBD2 (6 bases each). Germline V lookup: CDR1 DFQATT, CDR2 SNEGSKA (reference sequence). This CDR3 region has 14 residues. The ends were cut back, 2 bases at V and 4 bases at J, with 14 bases in the middle.

The chain joins TRBV7-6 to TRBJ1-3, with a possible D match to TRBD1 (6 bases). Germline values: CDR1 SGHVS, CDR2 FNYEAQ. Trimming left V 5 bases short and J 0 bases short, with 20 bases between. The CDR3 length is 18 residues. The CDR3 DNA follows: TGTGCCAGCAGCCCCGGTGGGCACAGGGATTACTCTGGAAACACCATATATTTT. This encodes CASSPGGHRDYSGNTIYF.

This chain connects TRBV25-1 to TRBJ1-1, with unresolved D. Trimming cost V 1 base and J 1 base, with 4 bases left between them. The CDR3 has 13 amino acids. From germline, CDR1 is MGHDK and CDR2 SYGVNS. CDR3 sequence reads: CASSEFANTEAFF. Here the CDR3 DNA reads TGTGCCAGCAGTGAATTTGCGAACACTGAAGCTTTCTTT.

V is TRBV12-3 or TRBV12-4 and J is TRBJ2-5; 11 bases are shared with TRBD1. J lost 3 bases, V lost 5 bases, and 5 bases had no gene match. This CDR3 has 15 amino acids. The CDR3 protein is CASSPRDRGKETQYF. CDR3 DNA: TGTGCCAGCAGTCCGCGGGACAGGGGGAAAGAGACCCAGTACTTC.

The chain couples TRBV23-1 to TRBJ2-1; D gene ambiguous. TRBV23-1 is labeled an ORF, and its function is uncertain. Trimming shortened V by 3 bases and J by 7 bases, and 10 bases separated the two germline ends. This CDR3 comprises 13 residues. The CDR3 nucleotides are TGCGCCAGCAGTCAGTGGGCGTGGAATGAGCAGTTCTTC. Its translation is CASSQWAWNEQFF.

The table lists this clonotype with a few counts. This chain uses TRBV2 with TRBJ1-2; D may be TRBD1 (5 bases). The CDR3 length is 13 residues. Germline V CDR1 and CDR2: SNHLY, FYNNEI. Trimming took off 5 bases at V and 2 bases at J, with 9 bases between the two ends. The CDR3 bases are TGTGCCAGCAGTCCGGGACGGAACTATGGCTACACCTTC. Translating gives CASSPGRNYGYTF.

This chain connects TRBV28 to TRBJ2-1, with a tentative D call TRBD2 (5 bases). V lost 5 bases to trimming and J lost 4 bases, with 18 bases between them. Per germline, CDR1 MDHEN and CDR2 SYDVKM. The CDR3 spans 16 residues. CDR3 sequence reads: CASSPAWSTGYNEQFF. The DNA for the CDR3 is TGTGCCAGCAGTCCCGCTTGGTCCACGGGATACAATGAGCAGTTCTTC. Variable domain in full (rest from reference TRBV28 and TRBJ2-1): DVKVTQSSRYLVKRTGEKVFLECVQDMDHENMFWYRQDPGLGLRLIYFSYDVKMKEKGDIPEGYSVSREKKERFSLILESASTNQTSMYLCASSPAWSTGYNEQFFGPGTRLTVL.